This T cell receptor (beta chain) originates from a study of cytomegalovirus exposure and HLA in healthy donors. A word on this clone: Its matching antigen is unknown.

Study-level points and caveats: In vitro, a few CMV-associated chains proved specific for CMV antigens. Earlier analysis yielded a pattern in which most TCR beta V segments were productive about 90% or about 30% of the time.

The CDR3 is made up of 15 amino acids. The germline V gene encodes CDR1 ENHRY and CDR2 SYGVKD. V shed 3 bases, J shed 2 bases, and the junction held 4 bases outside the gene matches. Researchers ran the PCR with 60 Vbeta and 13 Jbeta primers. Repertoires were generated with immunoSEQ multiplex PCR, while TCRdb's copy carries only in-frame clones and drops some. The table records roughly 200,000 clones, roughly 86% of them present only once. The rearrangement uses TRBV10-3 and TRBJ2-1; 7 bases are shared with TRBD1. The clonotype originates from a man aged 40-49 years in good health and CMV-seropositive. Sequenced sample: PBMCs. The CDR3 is CAISEGRGTYNEQFF. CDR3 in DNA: TGTGCCATCAGTGAAGGCAGGGGGACCTACAATGAGCAGTTCTTC.